The 8 T cell receptor beta chains presented below share a single source sample, sequenced in a study of blood T cell repertoires in COVID-19. Here immunoSEQ multiplex PCR was the method, and the copy in TCRdb shows in-frame clones only, minus some. The sample consists of 150,000 to 200,000 clones, about 83% of them appearing once. Input material: peripheral blood. The receptors were gathered from a man in his late teens or twenties with active or convalescent COVID-19.

J is TRBJ1-6 and V is TRBV5-1, with D tentatively TRBD1 (6 bases). Germline-derived CDR1 and CDR2 are SGHRS and YFSETQ. The CDR3 spans 15 residues. Trimming left V 0 bases short and J 7 bases short, with 11 bases between. CDR3: CASSLAGQKNSPLHF. CDR3 nucleotides: TGCGCCAGCAGCTTGGCCGGACAGAAAAATTCACCCCTCCACTTT.

The genes are TRBV27 and TRBJ2-7; the D is unclear. The CDR3 spans 13 residues. The ends were cut back, 8 bases at V and 0 bases at J, with 11 bases in the middle. CDR1 and CDR2 from the germline V gene are MNHEY and SMNVEV (reference sequence). The CDR3 DNA reads as TGTGCCAGCCACCTACCAAGCTCCTACGAGCAGTACGTC. Translating it yields CASHLPSSYEQYV.

The rearrangement links TRBV29-1 to TRBJ2-1, with D perhaps TRBD2 (5 bases). This CDR3 contains 10 residues. Trimming stripped 8 bases from V and 7 bases from J, with 9 bases between. Germline CDR1 SQVTM, CDR2 ANQGSEA. CDR3 loop: CSSGLNEQFF. CDR3 in DNA: TGCAGCTCCGGACTTAATGAGCAGTTCTTC.

The chain has TRBV2 and TRBJ1-6; 9 nucleotides agree with TRBD1. V shed 6 bases, J shed 0 bases, and the junction held 3 bases outside the gene matches. The V gene's germline CDR1 is SNHLY and CDR2 FYNNEI. This CDR3 is 16 amino acids long. The CDR3 sequence is CASRGTGSSYNSPLHF. In DNA form, the CDR3 reads TGTGCCAGCAGGGGGACAGGGAGCTCCTATAATTCACCCCTCCACTTT.

J is TRBJ2-2 and V is TRBV5-1; possible D gene TRBD1, 7 bases. From germline, CDR1 is SGHRS and CDR2 YFSETQ. Trimming removed 6 bases from V and 1 base from J, with 16 bases in between. The CDR3 has 16 amino acids. CDR3 sequence reads: CASTIQGGENTGELFF. The DNA for the CDR3 is TGCGCCAGCACCATCCAGGGGGGAGAGAACACCGGGGAGCTGTTTTTT.

V and J are TRBV7-3 and TRBJ2-1; TRBD2 might be the D (5 bases). V lost 5 bases, J lost 3 bases, and 11 bases lay in between. The CDR3 spans 14 residues. Per germline, CDR1 SGHTA and CDR2 FQGTGA. The CDR3 sequence is CASSGPEGYNEQFF. DNA for the CDR3: TGTGCCAGCAGCGGGCCCGAGGGCTACAATGAGCAGTTCTTC. Combining the CDR3 with reference TRBV7-3 and TRBJ2-1 gives the whole variable domain GAGVSQTPSNKVTEKGKYVELRCDPISGHTALYWYRQSLGQGPEFLIYFQGTGAADDSGLPNDRFFAVRPEGSVSTLKIQRTERGDSAVYLCASSGPEGYNEQFFGPGTRLTVL.

The rearrangement joins TRBV20-1 to TRBJ1-1; the D is unclear. CDR3 size: 10 residues. Trimming took 5 bases from V and 3 from J, leaving 4 bases between them. The germline V gene encodes CDR1 DFQATT and CDR2 SNEGSKA (reference sequence). CDR3 DNA: TGCAGTGCTTCTTACACTGAAGCTTTCTTT. Amino acid sequence: CSASYTEAFF.

The chain is built from TRBV20-1 and TRBJ1-1, with D hard to call. The CDR3 is 13 residues long. Trimming left V 3 bases short and J 7 bases short, with 15 bases between. CDR1 is DFQATT, CDR2 SNEGSKA, per germline (reference sequence). CDR3 sequence reads: CSASTGSKDEAFF. The CDR3 region has the DNA TGCAGTGCTAGTACGGGGAGCAAGGATGAAGCTTTCTTT.